This T cell receptor (beta chain) was found in a study of T-cell reconstitution after alpha-beta-depleted transplantation in children. Unique molecular identifiers were incorporated during preparation of the TCRbeta library. TCRdb re-derived calls from the PCR reads in MiXCR, one entry per CDR3 protein. The sample lists 200,000 to 250,000 distinct CDR3 sequences, approximately 11% occurring once. The V gene's germline CDR1 is MGHRA and CDR2 YSYEKL. Between the trimmed V and J ends, which lost 5 bases and 8 bases, there was a span of 13 bases. The CDR3 is 13 residues long. The V and J genes are TRBV4-1 and TRBJ2-1, with D possibly TRBD2 on 5 matching bases. Specimen: PBMCs, collected before TCRalphabeta/CD19-depleted stem cell transplant. This receptor was identified in a child in the first two years of life with acute myeloid leukemia, due to receive a stem cell transplant. The CDR3 DNA reads as TGCGCCAGCAGCTTGCGGGTCATATATGAGCAGTTCTTC. It encodes CASSLRVIYEQFF.